This passage covers 20 T cell receptor beta chains from one sample sequenced in a study of blood T cell repertoires in COVID-19. TCRdb keeps only in-frame clones here, not all; method: immunoSEQ multiplex PCR. This table has 80,000 or so clones, over 65% appearing once. Sequences were obtained from peripheral blood. Every receptor here comes from a man between 50 and 59 years old with active or convalescent COVID-19.

The genes are TRBV29-1 and TRBJ1-3; the D gene is possibly TRBD1 (5 bases). In germline, CDR1 is SQVTM, CDR2 ANQGSEA. There are 13 residues in the CDR3. Between the trimmed V and J ends, which lost 4 bases and 1 base, there was a span of 8 bases. The CDR3 nucleotides read TGCAGCGTTGGTAACAGGTCTGGAAACACCATATATTTT. Translating gives CSVGNRSGNTIYF.

V usage is TRBV11-2 and J usage is TRBJ2-7; weak D call: TRBD1 (6 bases). The CDR3 is 14 amino acids. Germline CDR1 SGHAT, CDR2 FQNNGV. V lost 5 bases, J lost 1 base, and 12 bases lay in between. The DNA of the CDR3 is TGTGCCAGCAGCCCAGGGGCCTTTTCCTACGAGCAGTACTTC. Protein product: CASSPGAFSYEQYF.

The rearrangement uses TRBV9 and TRBJ1-3; TRBD1 agrees at 7 bases. Germline V CDR1 and CDR2: SGDLS, YYNGEE. V lost 3 bases and J lost 3; bases outside the gene matches: 12. This CDR3 is 17 amino acids long. Written as DNA, the CDR3 is TGTGCCAGCAGCGGAACAGGGGAAGGGTACTTTGGAAACACCATATATTTT. This sequence encodes CASSGTGEGYFGNTIYF.

This rearrangement joins TRBV6-4 to TRBJ2-3; the match to TRBD1 covers 7 bases. Germline CDR1 MRHNA, CDR2 SNTAGT. The CDR3 is 14 residues long. The V and J ends lost 3 bases and 0 bases, in that order; junction bases with no gene match: 0. CDR3 DNA: TGTGCCAGCAGTGAGACAGGGAGCACAGATACGCAGTATTTT. Its protein is CASSETGSTDTQYF.

This clone appeared once. CDR3 bases: TGTGCCAGCAGTTACTCGCTGGACAGCGCGGTTGGCTACACCTTC. Its protein product is CASSYSLDSAVGYTF. The chain carries TRBV6-6 and TRBJ1-2; possible D gene TRBD1, 6 bases. CDR1 and CDR2 (germline): MNHNY, SVGAGI (reference sequence). The CDR3 covers 15 residues. V shed 0 bases and J shed 7 bases, with 15 bases lying between them.

This chain connects TRBV5-6 to TRBJ2-2, with 9 bases aligning to TRBD2. Germline values: CDR1 SGHDT, CDR2 YYEEEE. The CDR3 runs 17 residues. V was clipped by 0 bases and J by 3 bases; unmatched bases: 6. The CDR3 protein is CASSLGPAGGDTGELFF. Here the CDR3 DNA reads TGTGCCAGCAGCTTGGGGCCAGCGGGGGGTGACACCGGGGAGCTGTTTTTT.

The chain carries TRBV29-1 and TRBJ1-2, with D perhaps matching TRBD1 (5 bases). Germline V gene data show CDR1 as SQVTM and CDR2 as ANQGSEA. V lost 1 base and J 5 bases, leaving 11 bases between the germline ends. The CDR3 runs 13 residues. CDR3 DNA sequence: TGCAGCGTTGAAGGGGGCGCGGGATATGGCTACACCTTC. Its translation is CSVEGGAGYGYTF.

V and J are TRBV5-4 and TRBJ2-5; 16 bases fit TRBD2. The CDR3 runs to 16 residues. Germline loops: CDR1 SGHNT, CDR2 YYREEE (reference sequence). V was pared by 4 bases and J by 4 bases, with 4 bases of the junction left unmatched. The DNA of the CDR3 is TGTGCCAGCAGCGTGGGACTAGCGGGGGGGCCAGAGACCCAGTACTTC. As protein: CASSVGLAGGPETQYF.

The chain combines TRBV21-1 with TRBJ2-1; the table's D call, TRBD1, has no DNA check behind it. TRBV21-1 is a pseudogene locus. The CDR3 has 12 amino acids. The CDR3 DNA follows: TGTGCCAGCACCGGACCTGGGACAGACCGGTTCTTC. Translation: CASTGPGTDRFF.

This clone has just a few counts. The rearrangement joins TRBV4-3 to TRBJ1-4; no firm D call. The CDR3 spans 13 residues. Between the trimmed V and J ends, which lost 5 bases and 2 bases, there was a span of 6 bases. Germline loops: CDR1 LGHNA, CDR2 YSLEER. CDR3 nucleotides: TGCGCCAGCAGCTCGGTGACTAATGAAAAACTGTTTTTT. Translation gives CASSSVTNEKLFF.

The V gene is TRBV6-6, the J gene TRBJ2-5; tentatively, D is TRBD2 (6 bases). Trimming stripped 2 bases from V and 5 bases from J, with 12 bases between. Germline-derived CDR1 and CDR2 are MNHNY and SVGAGI (reference sequence). This CDR3 contains 14 residues. CDR3 in DNA: TGTGCCAGCAGTTACCGCGGGGCTCTGGAGACCCAGTACTTC. Its protein is CASSYRGALETQYF.

The genes are TRBV20-1 and TRBJ1-2; the D gene is possibly TRBD1 (6 bases). Germline CDR1 and CDR2: DFQATT and SNEGSKA (reference sequence). V was clipped by 6 bases and J by 4 bases, with 9 bases between them. CDR3 length: 11 amino acids. The CDR3 region has the DNA TGCAGTGCCGGGACACCCTATGGCTACACCTTC. It codes for CSAGTPYGYTF.

The rearrangement links TRBV9 to TRBJ1-2, with 9 positions matching TRBD1. Germline CDR1 reads SGDLS; CDR2 reads YYNGEE. V was clipped by 2 bases and J by 4 bases; unmatched bases: 3. This CDR3 is 14 amino acids long. The CDR3 DNA sequence: TGTGCCAGCAGCGTCGGACAGGGGACCTATGGCTACACCTTC. It specifies CASSVGQGTYGYTF.

The CDR3 bases are TGTGCCAGCAGCCCAGCAGGGATCTTCTCTGGAAACACCATATATTTT. Residues: CASSPAGIFSGNTIYF. The chain joins TRBV9 to TRBJ1-3, with D tentatively TRBD1 (5 bases). The CDR3 has 16 amino acids. V dropped 4 bases and J dropped 0 bases, with 14 bases sitting between them. CDR1 and CDR2 from the germline V gene are SGDLS and YYNGEE.

V and J are TRBV3-1 (or the pseudogene TRBV3-2) and TRBJ1-4, with a possible D match to TRBD1 (6 bases). Germline assignment: CDR1 LGHDT and CDR2 YNNKEL (reference sequence). Trimming took 4 bases from V and 7 from J, leaving 13 bases between them. This CDR3 has 14 amino acids. This CDR3 is CASSPGGGGEKLFF. In nucleotides, the CDR3 is TGTGCCAGCAGCCCAGGAGGGGGGGGTGAAAAACTGTTTTTT.

This chain joins TRBV11-2 and TRBJ2-5; 8 bases agree with TRBD2. This CDR3 contains 14 residues. V trimming: 1 base; J trimming: 7 bases; junction bases outside the gene matches: 5. The germline V gene has CDR1 SGHAT and CDR2 FQNNGV. This CDR3 reads CASSLVTSGGTQYF. The CDR3 DNA sequence: TGTGCCAGCAGCTTAGTAACCAGCGGGGGGACCCAGTACTTC. The full variable domain, its missing parts supplied by reference TRBV11-2 and TRBJ2-5, is EAGVAQSPRYKIIEKRQSVAFWCNPISGHATLYWYQQILGQGPKLLIQFQNNGVVDDSQLPKDRFSAERLKGVDSTLKIQPAKLEDSAVYLCASSLVTSGGTQYFGPGTRLLVL.

The V and J genes are TRBV30 and TRBJ1-4; 7 bases match TRBD1. In germline, CDR1 is GTSNPN, CDR2 SVGIG (reference sequence). The CDR3 sequence is 15 residues long. Losses at the gene ends were 2 bases for V and 5 bases for J; bases not matched to a gene: 8. The CDR3 is CAWSPPGTDNEKLFF. CDR3 coding DNA: TGTGCCTGGAGTCCGCCCGGGACAGACAATGAAAAACTGTTTTTT.

The rearrangement links TRBV6-5 to TRBJ2-2; TRBD2 is a possible D gene (5 bases). Trimming shortened V by 6 bases and J by 3 bases, and 14 bases separated the two germline ends. The CDR3 is 15 amino acids. The germline CDR1 and CDR2 sequences are MNHEY and SVGAGI. DNA for the CDR3: TGTGCCAGCAGCCCCCGGACTCCCTACACCGGGGAGCTGTTTTTT. Its protein is CASSPRTPYTGELFF.

The V and J genes are TRBV9 and TRBJ2-5; 9 bases match TRBD1. In germline, CDR1 is SGDLS, CDR2 YYNGEE. V shed 3 bases and J 5 bases; nucleotides not matched to a gene: 5. The CDR3 consists of 14 residues. In DNA form, the CDR3 reads TGTGCCAGCAGCGGACAGGGGGTGCGGGAGACCCAGTACTTC. Its protein is CASSGQGVRETQYF.

Here the CDR3 DNA reads TGCGCCAGCAGCCCTATCATAACAGCCAGCTCCTACGAGCAGTACTTC. Encoded protein: CASSPIITASSYEQYF. The V and J genes are TRBV5-1 and TRBJ2-7; no definite D call. Trimming removed 4 bases from V and 0 bases from J, with 17 bases in between. Germline CDR1 SGHRS, CDR2 YFSETQ. The CDR3 contains 16 residues. Complete variable domain (other parts from reference TRBV5-1 and TRBJ2-7): KAGVTQTPRYLIKTRGQQVTLSCSPISGHRSVSWYQQTPGQGLQFLFEYFSETQRNKGNFPGRFSGRQFSNSRSEMNVSTLELGDSALYLCASSPIITASSYEQYFGPGTRLTVT.